A single sample gave rise to the 24 T cell receptor beta chains below, sequenced in a study of PD-L1 blockade in urothelial cancer. The assay was immunoSEQ multiplex PCR, and TCRdb's table has in-frame clones only and misses some. There are 100,000 or so clones in the sample; under 85% occur only once, and 2.4% lies in the top ten. The specimen comprised PBMCs, sampled around atezolizumab (anti-PD-L1) treatment. The receptors derive from a man aged 45-65 years with urothelial cancer.

The sample holds one count of this clone. The chain has TRBV28 and TRBJ2-5, with TRBD1 as a possible D gene (6 bases). CDR3 size: 17 residues. Trimming removed 9 bases from V and 0 bases from J, with 23 bases in between. Per germline, CDR1 MDHEN and CDR2 SYDVKM. The CDR3 here is CASSIRGMGRYQETQYF. The CDR3 DNA sequence: TGTGCCAGTTCTATCAGGGGAATGGGGCGGTACCAAGAGACCCAGTACTTC.

The chain has TRBV9 and TRBJ1-4; 10 nucleotides agree with TRBD1. The J segment lost 2 bases and the V segment lost 3 bases, leaving 4 bases of the junction unmatched. The CDR3 consists of 16 residues. Germline loops: CDR1 SGDLS, CDR2 YYNGEE. The CDR3 DNA sequence: TGTGCCAGCAGCGCGACAGGGGGCGTCACTAATGAAAAACTGTTTTTT. Amino acids: CASSATGGVTNEKLFF. The whole variable domain, remainder taken from reference TRBV9 and TRBJ1-4, is DSGVTQTPKHLITATGQRVTLRCSPRSGDLSVYWYQQSLDQGLQFLIQYYNGEERAKGNILERFSAQQFPDLHSELNLSSLELGDSALYFCASSATGGVTNEKLFFGSGTQLSVL.

The rearrangement uses TRBV29-1 and TRBJ2-3; D possibly corresponds to TRBD1 (6 bases). Germline lookup yields CDR1 SQVTM and CDR2 ANQGSEA. Trimming left V 8 bases short and J 5 bases short, with 26 bases between. There are 16 residues in the CDR3. The CDR3 is CSPRMVRQGFRDTQYF. The CDR3 DNA is TGCAGCCCTAGAATGGTGCGGCAGGGGTTTAGAGATACGCAGTATTTT.

The chain employs TRBV9 and TRBJ2-3, with 10 positions matching TRBD2. Per germline, CDR1 SGDLS and CDR2 YYNGEE. The CDR3 has 15 amino acids. Trimming removed 2 bases from V and 6 bases from J; junction bases left unmatched: 6. The CDR3 coding sequence is TGTGCCAGCAGCGTTTCACTAGCGGGAAGGGATACGCAGTATTTT. It is translated as CASSVSLAGRDTQYF.

The chain joins TRBV7-2 to TRBJ1-3, with no clear D. CDR1 is SGHTA and CDR2 is FQGNSA in the germline V gene. The ends were cut back, 5 bases at V and 4 bases at J, with 15 bases in the middle. This CDR3 has 15 amino acids. CDR3 DNA: TGTGCCAGCAGCGAAAACATATTAAAAGGAAACACCATATATTTT. Amino acids: CASSENILKGNTIYF.

This chain links TRBV6-5 with TRBJ2-2; the match to TRBD2 covers 7 bases. The CDR3 loop spans 15 amino acids. Trimming at V came to 6 bases and at J to 1 base, leaving 5 bases not matched to a gene. Germline CDR1 and CDR2: MNHEY and SVGAGI. For the CDR3, the DNA is TGTGCCAGCAGGGGACTATACTGGAACACCGGGGAGCTGTTTTTT. Translating gives CASRGLYWNTGELFF.

J is TRBJ1-5 and V is TRBV27; 8 bases are shared with TRBD1. Germline values: CDR1 MNHEY, CDR2 SMNVEV (reference sequence). CDR3 length: 15 residues. V lost 2 bases and J lost 4; bases outside the gene matches: 4. The CDR3 protein is CASSLGTGRNQPQHF. The CDR3 coding sequence is TGTGCCAGCAGTTTAGGGACAGGTCGAAATCAGCCCCAGCATTTT.

V is TRBV6-5 and J is TRBJ1-4; 10 bases match TRBD1. The length of the CDR3 is 14 residues. Trimming cost V 6 bases and J 7 bases; bases outside gene matches: 5. The germline gives CDR1 MNHEY, CDR2 SVGAGI. CDR3 residues: CASRRQGAGEKLFF. The CDR3 nucleotides read TGTGCCAGCAGACGACAGGGGGCAGGTGAAAAACTGTTTTTT.

This clone was counted only a few times. This chain uses TRBV7-2 with TRBJ2-7, with 10 bases that match TRBD2. V dropped 5 bases and J dropped 3; count of bases not matched to a gene: 13. Germline values: CDR1 SGHTA, CDR2 FQGNSA. This CDR3 has 17 amino acids. In nucleotides, the CDR3 is TGTGCCAGCAGCCCCCTCGGGGCACTAGCGGGGATCTACGAGCAGTACTTC. The encoded protein is CASSPLGALAGIYEQYF.

The J gene is TRBJ2-3, the V gene TRBV13; 9 bases align to TRBD1. After removal of 7 bases from V and 0 bases from J, the junction contained 14 bases not matched to a gene. Germline V gene sequence: CDR1 PRHDT, CDR2 FYEKMQ (reference sequence). CDR3 length equals 18 residues. The CDR3: CASNPGTGRGRSTDTQYF. The DNA for the CDR3 is TGTGCCAGCAACCCCGGGACAGGGAGGGGGAGGAGCACAGATACGCAGTATTTT.

The chain combines TRBV19 with TRBJ1-6, with 10 positions matching TRBD1. Germline V gives CDR1 LNHDA, CDR2 SQIVND (reference sequence). This CDR3 has 15 residues. Losses at the gene ends were 4 bases for V and 6 bases for J; bases not matched to a gene: 3. The CDR3 DNA reads as TGTGCCAGTAGTAGGACAGGGGGAACTAATTCACCCCTCCACTTT. It encodes CASSRTGGTNSPLHF. Looking up the rest from reference TRBV19 and TRBJ1-6 gives the full variable domain: DGGITQSPKYLFRKEGQNVTLSCEQNLNHDAMYWYRQDPGQGLRLIYYSQIVNDFQKGDIAEGYSVSREKKESFPLTVTSAQKNPTAFYLCASSRTGGTNSPLHFGNGTRLTVT.

The rearrangement uses TRBV28 and TRBJ2-7; maybe TRBD1 (6 bases). This CDR3 is 15 amino acids long. The germline gives CDR1 MDHEN, CDR2 SYDVKM. Deletions cut 4 bases from V and 3 bases from J, with 16 bases between. The CDR3 sequence: CASSSPTGISYEQYF. CDR3 nucleotides: TGTGCCAGCAGTTCCCCCACAGGGATCAGCTACGAGCAGTACTTC.

The J gene is TRBJ2-1, the V gene TRBV5-4; TRBD2 matches at 11 bases. Germline V gene sequence: CDR1 SGHNT, CDR2 YYREEE (reference sequence). This CDR3 has 16 residues. With 4 bases clipped from V and 6 bases from J, the junction kept 9 bases outside the gene matches. Written as DNA, the CDR3 is TGTGCCAGCAGCGAAATAGCGGGAGGGCCTGGCAATGAGCAGTTCTTC. As protein: CASSEIAGGPGNEQFF.

The chain couples TRBV28 to TRBJ1-4; D unclear. The CDR3 extends over 17 amino acids. CDR1 and CDR2 from the germline V gene are MDHEN and SYDVKM. The V end was cut by 3 bases, the J end by 0 bases, with 14 bases between. The CDR3 sequence is CASSLPPGGPTNEKLFF. The CDR3 region has the DNA TGTGCCAGCAGTTTGCCACCAGGAGGCCCAACTAATGAAAAACTGTTTTTT. Full variable domain (outside the CDR3, taken from reference TRBV28 and TRBJ1-4): DVKVTQSSRYLVKRTGEKVFLECVQDMDHENMFWYRQDPGLGLRLIYFSYDVKMKEKGDIPEGYSVSREKKERFSLILESASTNQTSMYLCASSLPPGGPTNEKLFFGSGTQLSVL.

V usage is TRBV1 and J usage is TRBJ2-2; TRBD1 reflects the table's D call only, with no check against the DNA. TRBV1 corresponds to a pseudogene. This CDR3 has 13 residues. The CDR3 region has the DNA TGCACCAGCAGCCAGTACAGGAACGGGGAGCTGTTTTTT. It specifies CTSSQYRNGELFF.

The gene calls are TRBV27 and TRBJ2-1; TRBD2 is a possible D gene (5 bases). The CDR3 runs 16 residues. The V gene's germline CDR1 is MNHEY and CDR2 SMNVEV (reference sequence). V lost 10 bases and J 5 bases, leaving 24 bases between the germline ends. In DNA form, the CDR3 reads TGTGCCACCACTCCCGGAGATGGCGGGCGCAACAATGAGCAGTTCTTC. Protein: CATTPGDGGRNNEQFF.

This chain connects TRBV27 to TRBJ1-2, with TRBD1 identical over 9 bases. Germline CDR1 reads MNHEY; CDR2 reads SMNVEV (reference sequence). The CDR3 runs 13 residues. Germline trimming cut 6 bases from V and 8 bases from J; bases unmatched to any gene: 7. The CDR3 spells CASSRRQGGGYTF. DNA for the CDR3: TGTGCCAGCAGCCGCCGACAGGGGGGAGGCTACACCTTC.

J is TRBJ1-1 and V is TRBV13; D possibly corresponds to TRBD1 (5 bases). The germline V gene encodes CDR1 PRHDT and CDR2 FYEKMQ (reference sequence). Trimming shortened V by 1 base and J by 6 bases, and 12 bases separated the two germline ends. This CDR3 has 14 residues. In nucleotides, the CDR3 is TGTGCCAGCAGCTTAGACGTTGGCAGGGCTGAAGCTTTCTTT. Translated: CASSLDVGRAEAFF.

The chain combines TRBV5-8 with TRBJ2-5; 14 bases fit TRBD2. The CDR3 is 14 residues long. Germline V gives CDR1 SGHTS, CDR2 YDEGEE. Trimming at V came to 4 bases and at J to 9 bases, leaving 5 bases not matched to a gene. As DNA, the CDR3 is TGTGCCAGCAGCCCTGGACTAGCGGGAGGTTCCCAGTACTTC. Encoded protein: CASSPGLAGGSQYF.

The V gene is TRBV6-1, the J gene TRBJ2-7; TRBD2 matches 8 bases. The ends lost 2 bases at V and 3 bases at J; junction bases unmatched: 6. CDR1 is MNHNS, CDR2 SASEGT, per germline. The length of the CDR3 is 15 residues. The CDR3 bases are TGTGCCAGCAGTGAACGGGTTAGCGGGATCTACGAGCAGTACTTC. The encoded protein is CASSERVSGIYEQYF.

The V and J genes are TRBV28 and TRBJ2-7; 7 bases match TRBD1. From germline, CDR1 is MDHEN and CDR2 SYDVKM. Unmatched junction bases numbered 10, after V lost 5 bases and J lost 3 bases. The CDR3 has 15 amino acids. The CDR3 region is CASSHPRQGIYEQYF. CDR3 bases: TGTGCCAGCAGTCATCCCCGACAGGGTATCTACGAGCAGTACTTC.

This chain's CDR3 is CASSPSGGLGTDTQYF. As DNA, the CDR3 is TGTGCCAGTAGCCCCTCAGGGGGCTTGGGCACAGATACGCAGTATTTT. The chain employs TRBV19 and TRBJ2-3, with 8 positions matching TRBD1. The V gene end was trimmed by 6 bases and the J gene end by 1 base; junction bases not matched to a gene: 9. CDR1 and CDR2 from the germline V gene are LNHDA and SQIVND (reference sequence). CDR3 size: 16 residues.

The chain uses TRBV27 and TRBJ2-3; no reliable D call. The CDR3 is made up of 12 amino acids. Germline V lookup: CDR1 MNHEY, CDR2 SMNVEV (reference sequence). V shed 10 bases and J shed 5 bases, with 13 bases lying between them. Here the CDR3 DNA reads TGTGCCACCGAAGGTCCGGGAGATACGCAGTATTTT. This translates into CATEGPGDTQYF.

The V call is TRBV29-1, the J call TRBJ2-1; no firm D call. The V end was cut by 4 bases, the J end by 4 bases, with 11 bases between. The V gene's germline CDR1 is SQVTM and CDR2 ANQGSEA. The CDR3 contains 13 residues. The CDR3 DNA reads TGCAGCGTTGTTTCCCCCAGGTACAATGAGCAGTTCTTC. Amino acids: CSVVSPRYNEQFF.